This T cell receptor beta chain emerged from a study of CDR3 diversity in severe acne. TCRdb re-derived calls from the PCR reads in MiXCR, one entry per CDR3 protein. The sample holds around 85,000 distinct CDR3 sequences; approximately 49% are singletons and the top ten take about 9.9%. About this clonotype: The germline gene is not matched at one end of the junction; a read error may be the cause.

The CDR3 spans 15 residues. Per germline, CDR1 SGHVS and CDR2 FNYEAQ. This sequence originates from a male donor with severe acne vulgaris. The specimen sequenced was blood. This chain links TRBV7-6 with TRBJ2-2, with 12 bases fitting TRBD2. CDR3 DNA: TGTGCTAGCAGCCCGGGACTAGCGGGCACCGGGGAGCTGTTTTTT. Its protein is CASSPGLAGTGELFF.